This entry concerns a single TCR beta chain. The authors made TCR cDNA by 5'RACE template switching, adding a universal primer site and UMIs. One entry per CDR3 protein results from TCRdb running MiXCR on the 5' RACE reads. This sample has some 54,000 distinct CDR3 sequences; about 6.6% occur once, and the top ten carry 24%. The data derive from a study of T cells after yellow fever vaccination. Findings of the study overall: There was a small share of clonotypes that showed up in both the CD4 and CD8 compartments.

V was cut by 2 bases and J by 6 bases, with 12 bases left in between. CDR3 length equals 14 residues. Germline V gene lookup returns CDR1 SGHDN and CDR2 FVKESK. J is TRBJ2-3 and V is TRBV14; tentative D call: TRBD2 (5 bases). The material was CD8+ T cells not binding an NS4B(214-222) dextramer, sorted from PBMCs, obtained roughly seven weeks after the first yellow fever vaccination. The sequence derives from a young man who received the YFV17D yellow fever vaccine. CDR3 coding DNA: TGTGCCAGCAGCCAACGACGGGGTCGGGATACGCAGTATTTT. Translating gives CASSQRRGRDTQYF.